This record looks at one T cell receptor (beta chain) sequence and its context. The sample belongs to a study of blood T cell repertoires in COVID-19. Study overall: COVID-19 samples collected from the United States, Italy and Spain covered acute and convalescent phases. Nucleic acid was either cDNA or gDNA, and it came from T cells, B-cell-depleted T cells, or PBMCs.

The Seattle site enrolled patients during active infection and followed them longitudinally. Original methodology: Amplifying reference gene primers gave estimates of nucleated cell counts. Only in-frame clones appear in the TCRdb table, and some are missing; sequencing was by immunoSEQ multiplex PCR. V, J and clone size derive from that table, while D and trimming were established from the DNA sequence. The sample yields fewer than 300,000 clones, approximately 90% seen once. This receptor was obtained from a woman aged 25 to 39 with COVID-19, enrolled during active disease. Sequenced: peripheral blood.

The CDR3 bases are TGCGCCAGCAGCGAGACAGGGGCGCCACAAGATACGCAGTATTTT. It encodes CASSETGAPQDTQYF. This chain uses TRBV5-1 with TRBJ2-3; 8 bases match TRBD1. V lost 4 bases to trimming and J lost 5 bases; unmatched junction nucleotides: 9. CDR1 is SGHRS, CDR2 YFSETQ, per germline. The CDR3 length is 15 residues.